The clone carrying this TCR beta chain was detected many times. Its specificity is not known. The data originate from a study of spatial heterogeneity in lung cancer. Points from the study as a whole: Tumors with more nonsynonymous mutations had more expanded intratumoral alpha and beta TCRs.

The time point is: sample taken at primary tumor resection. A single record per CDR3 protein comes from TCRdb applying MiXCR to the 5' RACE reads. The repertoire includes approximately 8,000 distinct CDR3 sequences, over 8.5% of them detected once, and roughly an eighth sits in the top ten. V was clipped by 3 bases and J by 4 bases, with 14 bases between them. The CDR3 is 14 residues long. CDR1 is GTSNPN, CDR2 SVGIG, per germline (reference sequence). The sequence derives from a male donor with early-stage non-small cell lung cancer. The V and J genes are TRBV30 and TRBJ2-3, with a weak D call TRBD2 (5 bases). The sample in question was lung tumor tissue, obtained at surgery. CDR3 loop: CAWSRRSAPDTQYF. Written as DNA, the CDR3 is TGTGCCTGGAGCAGGAGGTCTGCGCCAGATACGCAGTATTTT. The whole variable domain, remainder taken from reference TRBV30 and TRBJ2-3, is SQTIHQWPATLVQPVGSPLSLECTVEGTSNPNLYWYRQAAGRGLQLLFYSVGIGQISSEVPQNLSASRPQDRQFILSSKKLLLSDSGFYLCAWSRRSAPDTQYFGPGTRLTVL.